This T cell receptor beta chain was profiled in a study of PD-1 blockade in mismatch repair-deficient tumors. Study at large: Patients had approximately 12 mismatch repair-deficient cancer types, all previously treated and progressing. Study-wide results and limits: Rapid post-treatment expansion, then contraction, generally preceding radiologic response, marked tumor-resident clones.

PCR or immunohistochemistry showed mismatch repair deficiency in every enrolled patient. A few pembrolizumab responders had their TCRs sequenced. Using immunoSEQ multiplex PCR, the repertoire was profiled, and TCRdb retains in-frame clones only, with some absent. Of 90,000 to 120,000 clones listed, 82% are singletons. The CDR3 sequence is 16 residues long. The V and J ends lost 6 bases and 3 bases, in that order; junction bases with no gene match: 11. Germline V gene data show CDR1 as SGHRS and CDR2 as YFSETQ. As regards this clone: Its antigen remains unknown.

The J gene is TRBJ2-2, the V gene TRBV5-1; 7 bases are shared with TRBD1. The clonotype comes from an adult with mismatch repair-deficient cancer. The sample in question was peripheral blood, obtained 35 to 37 weeks after starting pembrolizumab. CDR3 DNA sequence: TGCGCCAGCACCCTTCTTCCGGGACAGCACACCGGGGAGCTGTTTTTT. This encodes CASTLLPGQHTGELFF.